Described below is a single TCR beta chain sequence and its context. Sequencing relied on immunoSEQ assay v3.0, run at survey level. This table comes from immunoSEQ multiplex PCR, and its TCRdb copy is limited to in-frame clones, with some not included. The sample lists 42,000 or so clones, more than 70% occurring once. This specimen belongs to a study of long-term antiretroviral therapy in people with HIV. V lost 4 bases and J lost 1, with 8 bases in between. Per germline, CDR1 GTSNPN and CDR2 SVGIG (reference sequence). The CDR3 covers 14 residues. At least one PBMC sample before ART and at least two after were required.

The chain employs TRBV30 and TRBJ1-6, with D possibly being TRBD1 (5 bases). The specimen was unsorted PBMCs, collected 3.1 years after starting antiretroviral therapy. This clonotype originated in a woman aged 50 to 60 with HIV. The DNA for the CDR3 is TGTGCCTGGACCGAGGGGTCCTATAATTCACCCCTCCACTTT. Its translation is CAWTEGSYNSPLHF.